This T cell receptor (beta chain) comes out of a study of OX40 agonist ivuxolimab in advanced cancers. Study-level background: Antecedent anti-PD-1, anti-PD-L1 or anti-CTLA-4 therapy was permissible, with over 35% having received some.

The CDR3 sequence is 15 residues long. V dropped 4 bases and J dropped 0 bases, with 11 bases sitting between them. Germline-derived CDR1 and CDR2 are SGDLS and YYNGEE. Libraries were prepared by immunoSEQ multiplex PCR; TCRdb keeps only in-frame clonotypes and omits some of them. The sample records more than 65,000 clones, nearly 90% being singletons. Broader study findings: The study did not work out the antigen specificity of the expanded peripheral T cells. At 0.1 to 3.0 mg/kg, clonal expansion of CD4+ and CD8+ blood T cells had occurred by week 6. Expanded clones tended on average to be more numerous among CD8+ T cells than CD4+.

As to this clone: The antigen is unknown.

The sequence came from an adult with an advanced solid tumor such as melanoma, head and neck, liver or kidney cancer. The V call is TRBV9, the J call TRBJ1-5; tentative D call: TRBD1 (6 bases). The material was CD4+ or CD8+ T cells sorted from blood, obtained in a trial of the OX40 agonist ivuxolimab. The CDR3 region has the DNA TGTGCCAGCAGCCGGACAGCTTATAGCAATCAGCCCCAGCATTTT. It encodes CASSRTAYSNQPQHF. Complete variable domain (other parts from reference TRBV9 and TRBJ1-5): DSGVTQTPKHLITATGQRVTLRCSPRSGDLSVYWYQQSLDQGLQFLIQYYNGEERAKGNILERFSAQQFPDLHSELNLSSLELGDSALYFCASSRTAYSNQPQHFGDGTRLSIL.